There are a few counts of the clone carrying this T cell receptor (beta chain). Its antigen is unidentified. This entry comes from a study of T cells in Graves' hyperthyroidism and ophthalmopathy. Study findings and constraints: Among thyroid clonotypes expanded above 0.001, most also appeared in blood. Separating ophthalmopathy from stable hyperthyroidism was achieved by a 13 V-J model.

Reasons for excluding patients were uncontrolled infection, other autoimmune disease, pregnancy or lactation. PBMCs were sourced from more than 7.5 ml fresh peripheral blood. Researchers amplified the TCR beta CDR3 regions from RNA transcripts. First-round RT-PCR targeting the TCR CDR3 was performed with the HTBI primer set. TCRdb itself ran the multiplex PCR reads through MiXCR, one entry per CDR3 protein. This sample has 500,000 to 650,000 distinct CDR3 sequences, with 14% found just once. The J segment lost 2 bases and the V segment lost 4 bases, leaving 5 bases of the junction unmatched. Germline CDR1 is MGHDK and CDR2 is SYGVNS. The CDR3 extends over 14 amino acids.

The sequence was obtained from a woman aged 50 to 65 with Graves' ophthalmopathy. The chain couples TRBV25-1 to TRBJ2-7; 7 bases align to TRBD2. Input material: blood. The CDR3, as DNA: TGTGCCAGCAGTGCCCGGGCGGGGGCCTACGAGCAGTACTTC. This sequence encodes CASSARAGAYEQYF.